Listed below are T cell receptor beta chains from one sample, sequenced in a study of blood T cell repertoires in COVID-19. Method: immunoSEQ multiplex PCR; TCRdb's copy keeps in-frame clones and lacks some. This table holds some 300,000 clones, 90% to 95% found once. Sequencing input: PBMCs or T cells enriched from blood (not recorded which). The receptors shown here come from a woman in her 30s who had been exposed to COVID-19. The CDR3 runs from the conserved cysteine through the conserved F or W. D genes are given only for firm matches. Where a row states a size, it is once, few, many or the class of an expanded clone; other rows omit it.

D	length	J	V	size	DNA	CDR3
-	16	TRBJ2-7	TRBV7-6	-	TGTGCCAGCAGCTTAGGCGGTCAGGGTTTAGTCTACGAGCAGTACTTC	CASSLGGQGLVYEQYF
-	14	TRBJ1-5	TRBV18	-	TGTGCCAGCTCACCACCGGCGGCTACCAGGCCCCAGCATTTT	CASSPPAATRPQHF
TRBD2	18	TRBJ2-3	TRBV24-1	-	TGTGCCACCAGTGATTTGTTTCCTAGCGGGGGCCGCACAGATACGCAGTATTTT	CATSDLFPSGGRTDTQYF
TRBD2	18	TRBJ2-3	TRBV3-1/TRBV3-2	once	TGTGCCAGCAGCCATGGACTAGCGGGGGGGCGTGTCACAGATACGCAGTATTTT	CASSHGLAGGRVTDTQYF
-	12	TRBJ1-6	TRBV5-5	-	TGTGCCAGCAGCGTAAGCGATTCACCCCTCCACTTT	CASSVSDSPLHF
TRBD2	16	TRBJ2-3	TRBV9	-	TGTGCCAGCAGCGTAGACCTAGCGGGGGGCACAGATACGCAGTATTTT	CASSVDLAGGTDTQYF
TRBD1	17	TRBJ1-2	TRBV2	-	TGTGCCAGCTCACGACCTACCGGGACAGGGTCCCACTATGGCTACACCTTC	CASSRPTGTGSHYGYTF
-	15	TRBJ2-1	TRBV6-5	-	TGTGCCAGCTTAAGGGGGTCCGCCTCCTACAATGAGCAGTTCTTC	CASLRGSASYNEQFF
TRBD1	17	TRBJ2-7	TRBV5-1	-	TGCGCCAGCAGCTTCCAATCCGGGACAGGGAGCTCCTACGAGCAGTACTTC	CASSFQSGTGSSYEQYF
TRBD2	14	TRBJ2-4	TRBV2	-	TGTGCCAGCAGTGTCCTGACTAGCGGGGGCCCTCAGTACTTC	CASSVLTSGGPQYF
TRBD1	13	TRBJ1-2	TRBV5-4	-	TGTGCCAGCAGCTTACAGGGGGCCGGTGGCTACACCTTC	CASSLQGAGGYTF
-	16	TRBJ1-1	TRBV7-8	-	TGTGCCAGCAGCTTAAGGGCAGGGGTGCTGAACACTGAAGCTTTCTTT	CASSLRAGVLNTEAFF
TRBD2	15	TRBJ2-5	TRBV2	-	TGTGCCAGCAGTGAAGGGGGAGGGGTGTGGGAGACCCAGTACTTC	CASSEGGGVWETQYF
TRBD2	17	TRBJ2-5	TRBV15	-	TGTGCCACCAGCGGAACTAGCGGGGGGAATGTTCGGGAGACCCAGTACTTC	CATSGTSGGNVRETQYF
-	14	TRBJ2-4	TRBV5-1	-	TGCGCCAGCAGCTCAGGGTTTGTGGAAAACATTCAGTACTTC	CASSSGFVENIQYF
TRBD1	14	TRBJ1-2	TRBV5-1	-	TGCGCCAGCAGCCACCGACAGGGCGACTATGGCTACACCTTC	CASSHRQGDYGYTF
TRBD2	12	TRBJ2-5	TRBV29-1	-	TGCAGCGTTGTCCCAAGCGGGGCCTTCCAGTACTTC	CSVVPSGAFQYF
-	14	TRBJ2-3	TRBV4-2	-	TGTGCCAGCAGCCAAGAATTGAGCGCAGATACGCAGTATTTT	CASSQELSADTQYF
-	16	TRBJ2-6	TRBV9	once	TGTGCCAGCAGCGTAGGGGCGATATCTGGGGCCAACGTCCTGACTTTC	CASSVGAISGANVLTF
-	10	TRBJ1-2	TRBV20-1	-	TGCAGTGCCCCGAACTATGGCTACACCTTC	CSAPNYGYTF
-	11	TRBJ1-4	TRBV3-1/TRBV3-2	-	TGTGCCAGCAGCCAAGAACCAGGACTGTTTTTT	CASSQEPGLFF
TRBD1	17	TRBJ1-2	TRBV28	-	TGTGCCAGCAGTTTACATATTGGACAGGGTAATACCTATGGCTACACCTTC	CASSLHIGQGNTYGYTF
TRBD2	17	TRBJ2-2	TRBV11-2	-	TGTGCCAGCAGCTTGGGTCCTAGCGGGGGCCGCACCGGGGAGCTGTTTTTT	CASSLGPSGGRTGELFF
-	15	TRBJ1-4	TRBV4-3	-	TGCGCCAGCAGCCAAGATCGGGAGATTAATGAAAAACTGTTTTTT	CASSQDREINEKLFF
TRBD1	15	TRBJ2-5	TRBV5-1	once	TGCGCCAGCAGTTGGACACAGGGGGCTCAAGAGACCCAGTACTTC	CASSWTQGAQETQYF
-	12	TRBJ1-1	TRBV5-4	few	TGTGCCAGCAGCTTCGGGAACACTGAAGCTTTCTTT	CASSFGNTEAFF
-	15	TRBJ1-2	TRBV30	-	TGTGCCTGGAGTGTACGTGGGGGCAAAGGTTATGGCTACACCTTC	CAWSVRGGKGYGYTF
TRBD2	15	TRBJ2-1	TRBV6-2/TRBV6-3	-	TGTGCCAGCAGTTTCGGACTAGCGACTTACAATGAGCAGTTCTTC	CASSFGLATYNEQFF
-	13	TRBJ1-1	TRBV5-5	-	TGTGCCAGCAGCCCTAGACGGAACACTGAAGCTTTCTTT	CASSPRRNTEAFF
-	13	TRBJ2-5	TRBV4-3	once	TGCGCCAGCAGCCATCGGGAGAAAGAGACCCAGTACTTC	CASSHREKETQYF
TRBD1	17	TRBJ2-7	TRBV7-9	-	TGTGCCAGCAGCTTAGACAGGGGGCTGCCAAGCTCCTACGAGCAGTACTTC	CASSLDRGLPSSYEQYF
TRBD2	14	TRBJ2-5	TRBV12-5	-	TGTGCTAGCCGCCGGGACTATCTTCAAGAGACCCAGTACTTC	CASRRDYLQETQYF
-	13	TRBJ1-1	TRBV7-9	-	TGTGCCAGCAGCTTATCAGAGAACACTGAAGCTTTCTTT	CASSLSENTEAFF
TRBD1	13	TRBJ1-6	TRBV20-1	-	TGCAGTGCTAGTGCCAGGGGGCTCTCACCCCTCCACTTT	CSASARGLSPLHF
TRBD1	17	TRBJ1-6	TRBV3-1/TRBV3-2	-	TGTGCCAGCAGCCCCCGGCAGGGGGCGTCCTATAATTCACCCCTCCACTTT	CASSPRQGASYNSPLHF
TRBD2	13	TRBJ2-7	TRBV2	-	TGTGCCAGCACGCGGGGGGTTGGGTACGAGCAGTACTTC	CASTRGVGYEQYF
TRBD1	16	TRBJ1-4	TRBV4-1	-	TGCGCCAGCAGCCAAGACAAAGGACAGGAACAACTCAAACTGTTTTTT	CASSQDKGQEQLKLFF
TRBD1	17	TRBJ1-3	TRBV18	-	TGTGCCAGCTCACCCCTTGGACAGGGAGGCTCTGGAAACACCATATATTTT	CASSPLGQGGSGNTIYF
-	14	TRBJ2-7	TRBV7-2	once	TGTGCCAGCAGCTTAGCAGCCGGTGCCTACGAGCAGTACTTC	CASSLAAGAYEQYF
TRBD1	12	TRBJ1-3	TRBV30	-	TGTGCCTGTAGACAGGGGGGAAACACCATATATTTT	CACRQGGNTIYF
TRBD1	16	TRBJ2-7	TRBV19	-	TGTGCCAGTAGTCCGTCGGGGACAGGGAGCTCCTACGAGCAGTACTTC	CASSPSGTGSSYEQYF
TRBD1	13	TRBJ2-7	TRBV12-3/TRBV12-4	few	TGTGCCAGCAGTCTAGGACAGGGGTACGAGCAGTACTTC	CASSLGQGYEQYF